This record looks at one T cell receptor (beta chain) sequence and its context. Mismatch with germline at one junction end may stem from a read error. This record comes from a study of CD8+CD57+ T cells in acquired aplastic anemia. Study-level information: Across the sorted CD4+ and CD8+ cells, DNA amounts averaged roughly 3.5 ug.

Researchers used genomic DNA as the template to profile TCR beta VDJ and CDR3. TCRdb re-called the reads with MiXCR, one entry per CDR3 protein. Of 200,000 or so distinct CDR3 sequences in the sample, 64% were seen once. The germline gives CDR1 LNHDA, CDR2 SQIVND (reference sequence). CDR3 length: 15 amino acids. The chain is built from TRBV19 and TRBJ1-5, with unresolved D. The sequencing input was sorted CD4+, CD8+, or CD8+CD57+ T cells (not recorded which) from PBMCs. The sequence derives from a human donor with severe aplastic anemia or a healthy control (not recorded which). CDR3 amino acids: CASSINRELNQPRHF. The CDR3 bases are TGTGCCAGTAGTATAAACCGGGAACTTAATCAGCCCCGGCATTTT.